One and the same sample provided the 3 T cell receptor beta chains below, sequenced in a study of CD8 T cells in Susac syndrome. The RNA input was about 0.5 to 1 ug, and it was reverse transcribed with random hexamers. TCRdb redid the calling of the immunoSEQ multiplex PCR reads with MiXCR, one entry per CDR3 protein. The sample includes some 300,000 distinct CDR3 sequences, around 91% seen only once; the top ten take more than 0.15%. The sequencing sample was made of CD8+ T cells from PBMCs. These receptor sequences come from a human donor with multiple sclerosis.

The J gene is TRBJ2-2, the V gene TRBV19; 7 positions match TRBD1. This CDR3 region has 15 residues. Germline V lookup: CDR1 LNHDA, CDR2 SQIVND (reference sequence). Trimming cost V 8 bases and J 0 bases; bases outside gene matches: 6. CDR3 residues: CASGGQFANTGELFF. The DNA of the CDR3 is TGTGCCAGTGGGGGACAGTTCGCGAACACCGGGGAGCTGTTTTTT.

The rearrangement links TRBV6-2 or TRBV6-3 to TRBJ2-3; no firm D call. Trimming stripped 8 bases from V and 4 bases from J, with 13 bases between. The CDR3 is 13 residues long. The V gene's germline CDR1 is MNHEY and CDR2 SVGEGT. CDR3 in DNA: TGTGCCAGCTCATTAAGTCAGCCAGATACGCAGTATTTT. Amino acid sequence: CASSLSQPDTQYF.

V is TRBV15 and J is TRBJ1-4; D is ambiguous. Germline loops: CDR1 LNHNV, CDR2 YYDKDF (reference sequence). Trimming left V 1 base short and J 7 bases short, with 13 bases between. This CDR3 has 15 amino acids. Written as DNA, the CDR3 is TGTGCCACCAGCAGAGTTTCCGAAGTGGGTGAAAAACTGTTTTTT. Its protein is CATSRVSEVGEKLFF.